This T cell receptor beta chain was sequenced in a study of glioma-infiltrating T cells. TCR alpha and beta CDR3 regions were amplified from RNA using iRepertoire nested multiplex PCR. MiXCR was run by TCRdb on the multiplex PCR reads, yielding one entry per CDR3 protein. The table includes tens of thousands of distinct CDR3 sequences, around 42% detected once. The CDR3 runs to 13 residues. V was clipped by 6 bases and J by 7 bases, with 15 bases between them. Germline assignment: CDR1 MNHEY and CDR2 SMNVEV (reference sequence). Sequencing was done on a sample of glioma tissue, nonneoplastic brain tissue, or PBMCs (not recorded which). The gene calls are TRBV27 and TRBJ1-2; D not resolved. The source is a human donor with low-grade glioma or glioblastoma, undergoing nonglioma brain surgery, or in good health (not recorded which). The DNA of the CDR3 is TGTGCCAGCAGCAGGTCCAGAGGGAGTGGCTACACCTTC. It codes for CASSRSRGSGYTF.